The 22 T cell receptor beta chains listed next were all sequenced from one sample in a study of blood T cell repertoires in COVID-19. Assay: immunoSEQ multiplex PCR; the TCRdb copy retains only in-frame clones and omits some. The table shows fewer than 450,000 clones, with about nine tenths occurring only once. The sequencing sample was made of peripheral blood. Every receptor here comes from a woman aged 45-65 years with COVID-19, enrolled during active disease.

The chain employs TRBV19 and TRBJ1-2, with D tentatively TRBD1 (5 bases). Per the germline V gene, CDR1 is LNHDA and CDR2 is SQIVND (reference sequence). The CDR3 sequence is 14 residues long. V was shortened by 3 bases and J by 5 bases, with 13 bases between the two germline ends. The CDR3 nucleotides read TGTGCCAGTAGTATTAGCAGGGCGAGATATGGCTACACCTTC. It encodes CASSISRARYGYTF.

This clone was counted a few times. The chain combines TRBV4-1 with TRBJ1-5, with TRBD1 as a possible D gene (5 bases). Looked up from germline, CDR1 is MGHRA and CDR2 is YSYEKL. The CDR3 runs 16 residues. Trimming took 0 bases from V and 5 from J, leaving 14 bases between them. DNA of the CDR3: TGCGCCAGCAGCCAAGATAGTGGAAGGGGTTATCAGCCCCAGCATTTT. Translated, it gives CASSQDSGRGYQPQHF.

J is TRBJ2-1 and V is TRBV2; D possibly corresponds to TRBD2 (5 bases). V was cut by 5 bases and J by 9 bases, with 14 bases left in between. The CDR3 consists of 13 residues. Germline V gene sequence: CDR1 SNHLY, CDR2 FYNNEI. In DNA, the CDR3 is TGTGCCAGCAGTAGACTACCTTCAGGTGAGCAGTTCTTC. It yields the protein CASSRLPSGEQFF.

The chain employs TRBV30 and TRBJ2-7, with 10 bases lining up with TRBD2. The CDR3 consists of 19 residues. V was clipped by 2 bases and J by 5 bases; unmatched bases: 21. The V gene's germline CDR1 is GTSNPN and CDR2 SVGIG (reference sequence). CDR3 sequence: CAWSLRTSGLDTRAHEQYF. For the CDR3, the DNA is TGTGCCTGGAGTCTTCGGACTAGCGGTCTTGATACAAGGGCCCACGAGCAGTACTTC.

CDR3 DNA: TGTGCCAGCAGCTTAAGACAGGGAGGTCAGCCCCAGCATTTT. It specifies CASSLRQGGQPQHF. The chain uses TRBV7-8 and TRBJ1-5; the match to TRBD1 covers 7 bases. The V segment lost 2 bases and the J segment 6 bases; nucleotides outside the gene matches: 4. Germline values: CDR1 SGHVS, CDR2 FQNEAQ. The CDR3 contains 14 residues.

The rearrangement uses TRBV10-1 and TRBJ1-1; TRBD1 agrees at 10 bases. This CDR3 spans 13 amino acids. The V segment lost 6 bases and the J segment 7 bases; nucleotides outside the gene matches: 5. Per germline, CDR1 WNHNN and CDR2 SYGVQD (reference sequence). The DNA for the CDR3 is TGCGCCAGCAGCTCCGGGACAGGGGTTGAAGCTTTCTTT. This encodes CASSSGTGVEAFF.

The CDR3 reads CASSDGPNTEAFF. For the CDR3, the DNA is TGTGCCAGCAGCGATGGGCCGAACACTGAAGCTTTCTTT. The V gene is TRBV9, the J gene TRBJ1-1, with D hard to call. Trimming pared 3 bases from V and 1 base from J, leaving 7 bases between. The germline V gene has CDR1 SGDLS and CDR2 YYNGEE. CDR3 length: 13 residues.

The chain is built from TRBV7-9 and TRBJ2-1, with 9 bases lining up with TRBD2. Germline V gene lookup returns CDR1 SEHNR and CDR2 FQNEAQ (reference sequence). The V segment lost 3 bases and the J segment 6 bases; nucleotides outside the gene matches: 6. There are 15 residues in the CDR3. CDR3 sequence reads: CASSFSGRRSNEQFF. Here the CDR3 DNA reads TGTGCCAGCAGCTTTAGCGGGAGAAGGAGCAATGAGCAGTTCTTC.

The chain has TRBV9 and TRBJ2-2; 10 bases are shared with TRBD2. The CDR3 contains 17 residues. In germline, CDR1 is SGDLS, CDR2 YYNGEE. V dropped 3 bases and J dropped 7; count of bases not matched to a gene: 12. The CDR3 region has the DNA TGTGCCAGCAGCGCCTCCGGGACTAGCGTCAGTGGCGGGGAGCTGTTTTTT. This codes for CASSASGTSVSGGELFF.

The chain has TRBV25-1 and TRBJ1-1, with D possibly being TRBD1 (5 bases). The length of the CDR3 is 14 residues. Germline V gives CDR1 MGHDK, CDR2 SYGVNS. Trimming stripped 2 bases from V and 9 bases from J, with 16 bases between. The DNA for the CDR3 is TGTGCCAGCAGTGAAGCCAGGGCGACGGGTAAAGCTTTCTTT. It yields the protein CASSEARATGKAFF.

The gene calls are TRBV27 and TRBJ2-1, with a possible D match to TRBD2 (6 bases). Trimming left V 5 bases short and J 15 bases short, with 17 bases between. The CDR3 is 12 residues long. CDR1 is MNHEY, CDR2 SMNVEV, per germline (reference sequence). In nucleotides, the CDR3 is TGTGCCAGCAGTCCGTTCGGAGGGAATACGTTCTTC. It specifies CASSPFGGNTFF.

CDR3 DNA sequence: TGTGCCAGCAGTTACACAGGGGGCGGGAATTCACCCCTCCACTTT. Its translation: CASSYTGGGNSPLHF. The V and J genes are TRBV3-1 (or the pseudogene TRBV3-2) and TRBJ1-6, with 9 bases lining up with TRBD1. CDR1 is LGHDT and CDR2 is YNNKEL in the germline V gene (reference sequence). CDR3 size: 15 residues. J was trimmed by 7 bases and V by 6 bases; bases with no gene match: 7.

The V and J genes are TRBV19 and TRBJ1-1; D not resolved. The germline V gene has CDR1 LNHDA and CDR2 SQIVND (reference sequence). The CDR3 loop spans 14 amino acids. Trimming pared 3 bases from V and 1 base from J, leaving 9 bases between. CDR3 in DNA: TGTGCCAGTAGTATGTCTAGTTGGAACACTGAAGCTTTCTTT. This translates into CASSMSSWNTEAFF.

The chain couples TRBV25-1 to TRBJ2-3; TRBD2 matches 7 bases. V lost 1 base and J lost 6; bases outside the gene matches: 10. CDR1 and CDR2 (germline): MGHDK, SYGVNS. CDR3 length: 16 amino acids. CDR3 sequence (DNA): TGTGCCAGCAGTGAATTAAGGGCTAGCGGTAGGGATACGCAGTATTTT. Translated: CASSELRASGRDTQYF.

The chain joins TRBV29-1 to TRBJ2-1; 7 bases line up with TRBD2. V shed 2 bases, J shed 0 bases, and the junction held 1 base outside the gene matches. The germline V gene encodes CDR1 SQVTM and CDR2 ANQGSEA. The CDR3 totals 14 residues. CDR3 coding DNA: TGCAGCGTTGAACGCGGGAGCTCCTACAATGAGCAGTTCTTC. As protein: CSVERGSSYNEQFF.

V and J are TRBV14 and TRBJ1-1; D gene unclear. V gave up 4 bases and J gave up 3 bases, with 15 bases separating them. CDR3 length: 15 amino acids. Germline V lookup: CDR1 SGHDN, CDR2 FVKESK. The DNA for the CDR3 is TGTGCCAGCAGCCCTAGGAGGGCCGGGGACACTGAAGCTTTCTTT. It specifies CASSPRRAGDTEAFF.

The V call is TRBV18, the J call TRBJ2-7, with 8 bases aligning to TRBD1. Trimming removed 5 bases from V and 6 bases from J; junction bases left unmatched: 9. The CDR3 sequence is 14 residues long. The germline V gene encodes CDR1 KGHSH and CDR2 LQKENI. The CDR3 DNA follows: TGTGCCAGCTCATCTAGGACAGGGATGGGCGAGCAGTACTTC. Encoded protein: CASSSRTGMGEQYF.

V usage is TRBV5-1 and J usage is TRBJ2-5, with D tentatively TRBD2 (6 bases). CDR3 length: 14 amino acids. Trimming shortened V by 4 bases and J by 5 bases, and 15 bases separated the two germline ends. In germline, CDR1 is SGHRS, CDR2 YFSETQ. The CDR3 coding sequence is TGCGCCAGCAGCGCGGGGAATTCCTGGGAGACCCAGTACTTC. It yields the protein CASSAGNSWETQYF.

The CDR3 nucleotides are TGTGCCAGCAGCCCCACTGGTGGACAATCTAACTATGGCTACACCTTC. This sequence encodes CASSPTGGQSNYGYTF. The chain employs TRBV7-2 and TRBJ1-2; possibly TRBD1 for D (5 bases). V lost 5 bases and J lost 0, with 16 bases in between. CDR1 and CDR2 from the germline V gene are SGHTA and FQGNSA. This CDR3 is built from 16 residues. The complete variable domain, with remaining parts taken from reference TRBV7-2 and TRBJ1-2, reads GAGVSQSPSNKVTEKGKDVELRCDPISGHTALYWYRQSLGQGLEFLIYFQGNSAPDKSGLPSDRFSAERTGGSVSTLTIQRTQQEDSAVYLCASSPTGGQSNYGYTFGSGTRLTVV.

This chain uses TRBV19 with TRBJ1-5; tentatively, D is TRBD1 (6 bases). Germline V CDR1 and CDR2: LNHDA, SQIVND (reference sequence). V was shortened by 9 bases and J by 2 bases, with 17 bases between the two germline ends. The CDR3 is 15 residues long. CDR3 sequence: CASVGRGIRNQPQHF. CDR3 coding DNA: TGTGCCAGCGTCGGCAGGGGAATCCGCAATCAGCCCCAGCATTTT. The full variable domain, completed using reference TRBV19 and TRBJ1-5, is DGGITQSPKYLFRKEGQNVTLSCEQNLNHDAMYWYRQDPGQGLRLIYYSQIVNDFQKGDIAEGYSVSREKKESFPLTVTSAQKNPTAFYLCASVGRGIRNQPQHFGDGTRLSIL.

The CDR3 loop reads CASSPGSNYGYTF. DNA of the CDR3: TGTGCCAGCTCACCGGGCAGTAACTATGGCTACACCTTC. The rearrangement uses TRBV18 and TRBJ1-2; D is unresolved. Germline-derived CDR1 and CDR2 are KGHSH and LQKENI. This CDR3 comprises 13 residues. V lost 3 bases to trimming and J lost 1 base, with 6 bases between them.

This clone was seen a single time. This chain joins TRBV6-5 and TRBJ1-3; possible D gene TRBD1, 5 bases. Per germline, CDR1 MNHEY and CDR2 SVGAGI. This CDR3 contains 14 residues. The V and J ends lost 6 bases and 0 bases respectively, with 9 bases between them. The CDR3 nucleotides are TGTGCCAGCAGAGACACAGGCTCTGGAAACACCATATATTTT. Translation gives CASRDTGSGNTIYF.